These 31 T cell receptor beta chains were sequenced from one sample in a study of Ad26.COV2.S vaccination and SARS-CoV-2 variants. Profiled with immunoSEQ multiplex PCR; TCRdb holds only in-frame clones, not every one. The table shows fewer than 150,000 clones, with about nine tenths occurring only once. The sequencing here drew on peripheral blood, taken after recovery from COVID-19. These receptor sequences come from a human donor who had recovered from COVID-19.

The CDR3 bases are TGTGCCAGCAGTTGGCAGGGTTACTATGGCTACACCTTC. Residues: CASSWQGYYGYTF. This sequence joins TRBV28 and TRBJ1-2; TRBD1 is a possible D gene (5 bases). The CDR3 consists of 13 residues. V shed 4 bases and J shed 3 bases, with 9 bases lying between them. Germline values: CDR1 MDHEN, CDR2 SYDVKM.

The chain couples TRBV5-8 to TRBJ1-5; 9 bases fit TRBD1. The CDR3 is 18 residues long. V lost 7 bases and J lost 2; bases outside the gene matches: 16. Germline V gene sequence: CDR1 SGHTS, CDR2 YDEGEE. The CDR3 sequence: CASLPRHRGLRGNQPQHF. The CDR3 coding sequence is TGTGCCAGCCTACCCCGGCACAGGGGGCTTCGTGGCAATCAGCCCCAGCATTTT.

The rearrangement uses TRBV6-6 and TRBJ2-7, with a possible D match to TRBD2 (5 bases). This CDR3 is built from 12 residues. CDR1 is MNHNY, CDR2 SVGAGI, per germline (reference sequence). The V and J ends lost 5 bases and 4 bases respectively, with 9 bases between them. The CDR3 coding sequence is TGTGCCAGCAGTGACCGGGGTTACGAGCAGTACTTC. Its translation is CASSDRGYEQYF.

The rearrangement links TRBV2 to TRBJ2-5, with a weak D call TRBD1 (5 bases). Per the germline V gene, CDR1 is SNHLY and CDR2 is FYNNEI. This CDR3 contains 12 residues. V was trimmed by 6 bases and J by 4 bases, leaving 9 bases between them. The CDR3 sequence is CASSQRGETQYF. CDR3 nucleotides: TGTGCCAGCAGCCAAAGGGGAGAGACCCAGTACTTC.

The chain is built from TRBV7-8 and TRBJ2-1; tentatively, D is TRBD1 or TRBD2 (5 bases each). Germline values: CDR1 SGHVS, CDR2 FQNEAQ. Trimming removed 5 bases from V and 4 bases from J, with 12 bases in between. The CDR3 runs to 14 residues. The CDR3 region is CASSPGTDYNEQFF. The DNA for the CDR3 is TGTGCCAGCAGCCCCGGGACGGATTACAATGAGCAGTTCTTC.

This chain connects TRBV28 to TRBJ1-4, with D possibly matching TRBD1 (5 bases). Germline V gene data show CDR1 as MDHEN and CDR2 as SYDVKM. CDR3 length: 13 residues. Trimming shortened V by 9 bases and J by 5 bases, and 13 bases separated the two germline ends. CDR3 sequence (DNA): TGTGCCAGTGCCGGGACGCCGAATGAAAAACTGTTTTTT. Its translation is CASAGTPNEKLFF.

The count of this clone is one. The sample contains more than one DNA sequence encoding this CDR3. The chain is built from TRBV5-1 and TRBJ1-3; D remains ambiguous. V lost 4 bases and J lost 0, with 11 bases in between. Germline CDR1 and CDR2: SGHRS and YFSETQ. The CDR3 has 15 amino acids. The CDR3 nucleotides are TGCGCCAGCAGCCCGGACGGGAGCTCTGGAAACACCATATATTTT. Translated: CASSPDGSSGNTIYF.

The chain employs TRBV7-9 and TRBJ2-6; D gene ambiguous. Germline-derived CDR1 and CDR2 are SEHNR and FQNEAQ (reference sequence). The CDR3 loop spans 15 amino acids. Deletions cut 1 base from V and 5 bases from J, with 9 bases between. The CDR3 coding sequence is TGTGCCAGCAGCTTAGTAGTCAGAAGGGCCAACGTCCTGACTTTC. Its protein product is CASSLVVRRANVLTF.

This chain uses TRBV3-1 (or the pseudogene TRBV3-2) with TRBJ1-1; 8 bases align to TRBD1. The germline gives CDR1 LGHDT, CDR2 YNNKEL (reference sequence). V trimming: 4 bases; J trimming: 5 bases; junction bases outside the gene matches: 6. This CDR3 is 14 amino acids long. This CDR3 is CASSPGQGWTEAFF. CDR3 bases: TGTGCCAGCAGCCCAGGACAGGGTTGGACTGAAGCTTTCTTT.

Here the CDR3 reads CASRFGTGNTGELFF. The CDR3 DNA is TGTGCCAGTAGATTCGGGACTGGTAACACCGGGGAGCTGTTTTTT. This chain joins TRBV19 and TRBJ2-2; the D gene is possibly TRBD2 (6 bases). Germline V lookup: CDR1 LNHDA, CDR2 SQIVND (reference sequence). V was clipped by 6 bases and J by 2 bases, with 13 bases between them. The CDR3 is made up of 15 amino acids. Full variable domain (outside the CDR3, taken from reference TRBV19 and TRBJ2-2): DGGITQSPKYLFRKEGQNVTLSCEQNLNHDAMYWYRQDPGQGLRLIYYSQIVNDFQKGDIAEGYSVSREKKESFPLTVTSAQKNPTAFYLCASRFGTGNTGELFFGEGSRLTVL.

V is TRBV7-9 and J is TRBJ1-2; weak D call: TRBD1 (6 bases). The CDR3 loop spans 16 amino acids. V was clipped by 5 bases and J by 4 bases, with 20 bases between them. CDR1 and CDR2 (germline): SEHNR, FQNEAQ (reference sequence). The CDR3 loop is CASSGSLWTEPYGYTF. In DNA form, the CDR3 reads TGTGCCAGCAGCGGCTCTTTGTGGACAGAACCCTATGGCTACACCTTC.

The chain carries TRBV5-1 and TRBJ2-1, with a tentative D call TRBD1 (7 bases). Trimming cost V 0 bases and J 5 bases, with 15 bases left between them. The CDR3 consists of 16 residues. The germline V gene encodes CDR1 SGHRS and CDR2 YFSETQ. CDR3 protein: CASSLVKGAGNNEQFF. In DNA form, the CDR3 reads TGCGCCAGCAGCTTGGTAAAGGGGGCGGGGAACAATGAGCAGTTCTTC.

The chain is built from TRBV20-1 and TRBJ2-7, with D perhaps assigned TRBD1 or TRBD2 (7 bases each). Germline-derived CDR1 and CDR2 are DFQATT and SNEGSKA (reference sequence). Trimming took 3 bases from V and 2 from J, leaving 14 bases between them. The CDR3 consists of 14 residues. For the CDR3, the DNA is TGCAGTGCTAGTGACCAGGGGGGGGCCTACGAGCAGTACTTC. Its protein is CSASDQGGAYEQYF.

The J gene is TRBJ1-5, the V gene TRBV7-9; a weak D match, TRBD1 (6 bases). V shed 1 base and J shed 0 bases, with 16 bases lying between them. Germline V gene lookup returns CDR1 SEHNR and CDR2 FQNEAQ (reference sequence). The CDR3 consists of 18 residues. CDR3: CASSLEGGPFYSNQPQHF. CDR3 DNA sequence: TGTGCCAGCAGCTTAGAAGGGGGGCCGTTCTATAGCAATCAGCCCCAGCATTTT.

This chain joins TRBV6-2 or TRBV6-3 and TRBJ2-5; 12 nucleotides agree with TRBD2. Germline trimming cut 2 bases from V and 1 base from J; bases unmatched to any gene: 5. Germline V gene lookup returns CDR1 MNHEY and CDR2 SVGEGT. The length of the CDR3 is 17 residues. CDR3 bases: TGTGCCAGCAGTTACACTCTAGCGGGGGGGCCCCAAGAGACCCAGTACTTC. It specifies CASSYTLAGGPQETQYF.

The chain couples TRBV6-5 to TRBJ2-7; D gene ambiguous. Trimming stripped 8 bases from V and 2 bases from J, with 10 bases between. Germline assignment: CDR1 MNHEY and CDR2 SVGAGI. The CDR3 covers 12 residues. CDR3 residues: CASFASPYEQYF. The DNA of the CDR3 is TGTGCCAGCTTTGCCAGCCCCTACGAGCAGTACTTC.

Only one count was recorded for this clone. The rearrangement uses TRBV6-2 or TRBV6-3 and TRBJ1-1; a weak D match, TRBD1 (6 bases). Between the trimmed V and J ends, which lost 1 base and 2 bases, there was a span of 8 bases. In germline, CDR1 is MNHEY, CDR2 SVGEGT. This CDR3 has 14 residues. The CDR3 DNA reads as TGTGCCAGCAGTTACTTGGACAGAAACACTGAAGCTTTCTTT. This codes for CASSYLDRNTEAFF.

V and J are TRBV27 and TRBJ1-1; 7 bases fit TRBD1. V dropped 9 bases and J dropped 8; count of bases not matched to a gene: 12. The CDR3 loop spans 13 amino acids. From germline, CDR1 is MNHEY and CDR2 SMNVEV (reference sequence). The CDR3 is CASQPRGVDEAFF. CDR3 coding DNA: TGTGCCAGTCAACCCAGGGGGGTAGACGAAGCTTTCTTT.

The chain employs TRBV3-1 (or the pseudogene TRBV3-2) and TRBJ1-3, with D possibly TRBD1 on 6 matching bases. The V end lost 4 bases, the J end lost 2 bases, and 15 bases lay between the germline ends. Germline V gene lookup returns CDR1 LGHDT and CDR2 YNNKEL (reference sequence). CDR3 size: 16 residues. CDR3 residues: CASSRTSGVTGNTIYF. DNA of the CDR3: TGTGCCAGCAGCCGTACATCAGGGGTTACTGGAAACACCATATATTTT.

The V gene is TRBV19, the J gene TRBJ1-1, with D tentatively TRBD1 (5 bases). V dropped 3 bases and J dropped 6 bases, with 14 bases sitting between them. Germline lookup yields CDR1 LNHDA and CDR2 SQIVND (reference sequence). There are 14 residues in the CDR3. For the CDR3, the DNA is TGTGCCAGTAGTATTAGGGGAAAAACATCTGAAGCTTTCTTT. Translation: CASSIRGKTSEAFF.

This chain connects TRBV7-4 to TRBJ1-2, with D tentatively TRBD1 (5 bases). CDR3 length: 15 residues. Trimming removed 5 bases at V and 5 bases at J, with 18 bases between. From germline, CDR1 is SGHVT and CDR2 SQSDAQ. The CDR3 nucleotides read TGTGCCAGCAGCGCCCGGAAGGGTGGGGGTTATGGCTACACCTTC. Amino acids: CASSARKGGGYGYTF.

This chain connects TRBV6-2 or TRBV6-3 to TRBJ2-2; 7 nucleotides align to TRBD2. The germline V gene has CDR1 MNHEY and CDR2 SVGEGT. The CDR3 loop spans 17 amino acids. The V and J ends lost 5 bases and 4 bases, in that order; junction bases with no gene match: 13. The CDR3 protein is CASSLLQWGGSTGELFF. In DNA, the CDR3 is TGTGCCAGCAGTCTCCTCCAATGGGGGGGGAGCACCGGGGAGCTGTTTTTT.

The chain has TRBV21-1 and TRBJ1-3. TRBV21-1 is flagged as a pseudogene. This CDR3 is 16 amino acids long. The CDR3, as DNA: TGTGCCAGCAGCCCGGTGAGGGTCTCCTGGGGAAACACCATATATTTT. The encoded protein is CASSPVRVSWGNTIYF.

The chain has TRBV29-1 and TRBJ1-1; tentatively, D is TRBD1 (5 bases). V was clipped by 8 bases and J by 5 bases, with 15 bases between them. This CDR3 has 12 residues. The V gene's germline CDR1 is SQVTM and CDR2 ANQGSEA. This CDR3 reads CSTALGGTEAFF. In DNA form, the CDR3 reads TGCAGCACTGCCTTGGGGGGAACTGAAGCTTTCTTT. Based on the CDR3 plus reference TRBV29-1 and TRBJ1-1, the full variable domain is SAVISQKPSRDICQRGTSLTIQCQVDSQVTMMFWYRQQPGQSLTLIATANQGSEATYESGFVIDKFPISRPNLTFSTLTVSNMSPEDSSIYLCSTALGGTEAFFGQGTRLTVV.

This chain connects TRBV7-2 to TRBJ2-5; D remains ambiguous. V lost 3 bases to trimming and J lost 5 bases, with 10 bases between them. The CDR3 contains 13 residues. Germline V gene sequence: CDR1 SGHTA, CDR2 FQGNSA. CDR3 sequence (DNA): TGTGCCAGCAGCTTCGGCCAGGCGGAGACCCAGTACTTC. It encodes CASSFGQAETQYF. Full variable domain (outside the CDR3, taken from reference TRBV7-2 and TRBJ2-5): GAGVSQSPSNKVTEKGKDVELRCDPISGHTALYWYRQSLGQGLEFLIYFQGNSAPDKSGLPSDRFSAERTGGSVSTLTIQRTQQEDSAVYLCASSFGQAETQYFGPGTRLLVL.

The chain recombines TRBV9 with TRBJ2-1; 11 nucleotides match TRBD1. From germline, CDR1 is SGDLS and CDR2 YYNGEE. V gave up 0 bases and J gave up 6 bases; unmatched junction bases: 2. The CDR3 consists of 15 residues. The CDR3 nucleotides are TGTGCCAGCAGCGTAGGGGGACAGGGGGGCAATGAGCAGTTCTTC. Protein product: CASSVGGQGGNEQFF.

The V gene is TRBV12-3 or TRBV12-4, the J gene TRBJ1-1, with D perhaps matching TRBD1 (5 bases). The CDR3 is made up of 13 amino acids. Trimming shortened V by 2 bases and J by 10 bases, and 14 bases separated the two germline ends. CDR3 loop: CASSLRGKVTAFF. As DNA, the CDR3 is TGTGCCAGCAGTTTAAGGGGAAAGGTGACAGCTTTCTTT.

The chain is built from TRBV29-1 and TRBJ2-5; 7 nucleotides agree with TRBD2. This CDR3 has 15 amino acids. V lost 6 bases, J lost 2 bases, and 12 bases stayed unmatched. Germline-derived CDR1 and CDR2 are SQVTM and ANQGSEA. For the CDR3, the DNA is TGCAGCGTCCCGGGGGATAGCGGGTTTCAAGAGACCCAGTACTTC. Its translation: CSVPGDSGFQETQYF. Drawing the rest from reference TRBV29-1 and TRBJ2-5, the complete variable domain is SAVISQKPSRDICQRGTSLTIQCQVDSQVTMMFWYRQQPGQSLTLIATANQGSEATYESGFVIDKFPISRPNLTFSTLTVSNMSPEDSSIYLCSVPGDSGFQETQYFGPGTRLLVL.

The J gene is TRBJ2-2, the V gene TRBV7-2; 8 nucleotides line up with TRBD1. The CDR3 runs to 15 residues. CDR1 and CDR2 from the germline V gene are SGHTA and FQGNSA. V lost 5 bases and J lost 4; bases outside the gene matches: 6. The CDR3 region is CASSVNTGGTGELFF. In DNA form, the CDR3 reads TGTGCCAGCAGCGTTAACACAGGGGGCACCGGGGAGCTGTTTTTT.

The chain links TRBV5-5 to TRBJ2-2; TRBD1 might be the D (7 bases). This CDR3 region has 15 residues. Germline V gene sequence: CDR1 SGHKS, CDR2 YYEKEE (reference sequence). The germline V and J ends were trimmed by 1 base and 1 base, with 8 bases remaining between them. The CDR3 DNA is TGTGCCAGCAGCTTGCAGGGGGGGAACACCGGGGAGCTGTTTTTT. This encodes CASSLQGGNTGELFF.

This clone was seen more than once but under ten times. V is TRBV2 and J is TRBJ2-5; D not certain. Germline values: CDR1 SNHLY, CDR2 FYNNEI. There are 15 residues in the CDR3. The ends were cut back, 4 bases at V and 2 bases at J, with 14 bases in the middle. The CDR3 loop reads CASSVAAARQETQYF. The CDR3 nucleotides are TGTGCCAGCAGTGTTGCCGCTGCAAGGCAAGAGACCCAGTACTTC.